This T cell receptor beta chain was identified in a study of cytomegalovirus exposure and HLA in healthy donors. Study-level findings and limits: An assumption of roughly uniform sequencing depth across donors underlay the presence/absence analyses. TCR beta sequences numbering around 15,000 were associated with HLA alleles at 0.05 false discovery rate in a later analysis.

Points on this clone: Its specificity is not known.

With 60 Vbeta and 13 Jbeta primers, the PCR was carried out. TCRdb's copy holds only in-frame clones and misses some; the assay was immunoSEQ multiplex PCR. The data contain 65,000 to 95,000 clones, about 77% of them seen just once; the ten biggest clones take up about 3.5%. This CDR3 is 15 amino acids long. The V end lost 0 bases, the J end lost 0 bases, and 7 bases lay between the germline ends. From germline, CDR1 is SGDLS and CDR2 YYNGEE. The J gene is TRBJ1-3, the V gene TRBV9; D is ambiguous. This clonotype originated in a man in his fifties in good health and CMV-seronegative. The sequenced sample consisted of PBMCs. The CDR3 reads CASSVGQNSGNTIYF. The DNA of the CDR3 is TGTGCCAGCAGCGTAGGCCAGAACTCTGGAAACACCATATATTTT.